Listed here are 7 T cell receptor beta chains from one sample, sequenced in a study of shared T cell receptors in the human thymus. TCRdb's copy holds only in-frame clones and misses some; the assay was immunoSEQ multiplex PCR. Seen here are hundreds of thousands of clones, 95% observed once, and the top ten hold approximately 0.02%. Source material: thymocytes. The receptors were sampled from a human donor.

This clone was recorded only once. This chain joins TRBV30 and TRBJ2-7, with D tentatively TRBD2 (5 bases). Germline values: CDR1 GTSNPN, CDR2 SVGIG (reference sequence). V was pared by 0 bases and J by 4 bases, with 19 bases between. This CDR3 is built from 16 residues. The DNA for the CDR3 is TGTGCCTGGAGTGTACGGGCGTGGTCTCGAGGGTACGAGCAGTACTTC. Its protein product is CAWSVRAWSRGYEQYF.

In its sample, this clone was seen once. V and J are TRBV19 and TRBJ1-1; D may be TRBD1 (6 bases). The CDR3 length is 13 residues. Germline V lookup: CDR1 LNHDA, CDR2 SQIVND (reference sequence). Deletions cut 6 bases from V and 3 bases from J, with 11 bases between. DNA of the CDR3: TGTGCCAGTAGCCATAACAGGGACACTGAAGCTTTCTTT. Translating gives CASSHNRDTEAFF.

The chain links TRBV14 to TRBJ2-1; D ambiguous. The germline V and J ends were trimmed by 0 bases and 0 bases, with 15 bases remaining between them. The CDR3 runs 18 residues. CDR1 and CDR2 (germline): SGHDN, FVKESK. CDR3: CASSQEGRRTVSYNEQFF. The CDR3 coding sequence is TGTGCCAGCAGCCAAGAAGGGCGGCGGACCGTCTCCTACAATGAGCAGTTCTTC.

This chain uses TRBV2 with TRBJ2-3, with 14 bases that match TRBD2. The CDR3 runs to 16 residues. Germline CDR1 and CDR2: SNHLY and FYNNEI. The trim removed 8 bases at V and 3 bases at J, leaving 7 bases unmatched. The CDR3 is CASPGLAGVGTDTQYF. In DNA, the CDR3 is TGTGCCAGCCCGGGACTAGCGGGAGTAGGGACAGATACGCAGTATTTT. Filled out from reference TRBV2 and TRBJ2-3, the complete variable domain reads EPEVTQTPSHQVTQMGQEVILRCVPISNHLYFYWYRQILGQKVEFLVSFYNNEISEKSEIFDDQFSVERPDGSNFTLKIRSTKLEDSAMYFCASPGLAGVGTDTQYFGPGTRLTVL.

The genes are TRBV28 and TRBJ1-2, with unresolved D. Trimming pared 2 bases from V and 4 bases from J, leaving 11 bases between. Germline V gene sequence: CDR1 MDHEN, CDR2 SYDVKM. CDR3 size: 14 residues. CDR3: CASSLPASGYGYTF. Written as DNA, the CDR3 is TGTGCCAGCAGTTTACCAGCCTCTGGCTATGGCTACACCTTC.

This clone has just one count. The V call is TRBV20-1, the J call TRBJ1-1; D call uncertain. Per the germline V gene, CDR1 is DFQATT and CDR2 is SNEGSKA (reference sequence). This CDR3 comprises 11 residues. Trimming left V 3 bases short and J 11 bases short, with 13 bases between. CDR3 DNA: TGCAGTGCTAGTCACCCGTTATTGGCTTTCTTT. Translating it yields CSASHPLLAFF.

The sample holds one count of this clone. The chain recombines TRBV5-4 with TRBJ2-7; 10 nucleotides line up with TRBD2. The J segment lost 5 bases and the V segment lost 4 bases, leaving 9 bases of the junction unmatched. The CDR3 runs 15 residues. CDR1 SGHNT and CDR2 YYREEE come from the germline V gene (reference sequence). The CDR3: CASSRSGRARDEQYF. DNA for the CDR3: TGTGCCAGCAGCCGAAGCGGGAGGGCAAGAGACGAGCAGTACTTC.